A selection of T cell receptor beta chains follows, all from one sample in a study of identical twins. TCRdb processed the 5' RACE reads anew with MiXCR; each CDR3 protein has one entry. Found here are about 790,000 distinct CDR3 sequences, 15% to 20% of them singletons; the top ten hold 13%. A further study also used this sample, focusing on T cells expressing NK-cell markers.

The material sequenced was PBMCs. The receptors shown here come from a woman aged 18-29 years in good health. The CDR3 runs from the conserved cysteine through the conserved F or W. Each record gives: J gene, D gene, clone size, V gene, CDR3 protein, CDR3 DNA. A D gene is named only where the DNA matches it firmly. Clone size is stated in some rows and not others, as once, few, many or a class when expanded.

J gene: TRBJ2-1; D gene: .; clone size: few; V gene: TRBV6-5; CDR3 protein: CASRGQNEQFF; CDR3 DNA: TGTGCCAGCAGGGGTCAGAATGAGCAGTTCTTC
J gene: TRBJ2-4; D gene: .; clone size: .; V gene: TRBV4-3; CDR3 protein: CASSQDPGAKNIQYF; CDR3 DNA: TGCGCCAGCAGCCAAGATCCGGGGGCCAAAAACATTCAGTACTTC
J gene: TRBJ1-1; D gene: .; clone size: .; V gene: TRBV20-1; CDR3 protein: CSARRVGQTNTEAFF; CDR3 DNA: TGCAGTGCTAGACGAGTCGGACAGACGAACACTGAAGCTTTCTTT
J gene: TRBJ2-5; D gene: .; clone size: .; V gene: TRBV24-1; CDR3 protein: CATSDRWGVQYF; CDR3 DNA: TGTGCCACCAGTGACCGTTGGGGGGTCCAGTACTTC
J gene: TRBJ2-5; D gene: .; clone size: .; V gene: TRBV12-3/TRBV12-4; CDR3 protein: CASSREGGQYF; CDR3 DNA: TGTGCCAGCAGCCGAGAAGGGGGCCAGTACTTC
J gene: TRBJ2-5; D gene: .; clone size: once; V gene: TRBV5-1; CDR3 protein: CASSFTVQETQYF; CDR3 DNA: TGCGCCAGCAGCTTTACAGTACAAGAGACCCAGTACTTC
J gene: TRBJ2-1; D gene: TRBD2; clone size: few; V gene: TRBV5-1; CDR3 protein: CASSGWTSGNEQFF; CDR3 DNA: TGCGCCAGCAGCGGCTGGACTAGCGGCAATGAGCAGTTCTTC
J gene: TRBJ2-6; D gene: .; clone size: .; V gene: TRBV4-3; CDR3 protein: CASSPDRALSGANVLTF; CDR3 DNA: TGCGCCAGCAGCCCGGACCGGGCCCTCTCTGGGGCCAACGTCCTGACTTTC
J gene: TRBJ1-5; D gene: .; clone size: many; V gene: TRBV12-3/TRBV12-4; CDR3 protein: CASSPGVSQPQHF; CDR3 DNA: TGTGCCAGCAGTCCAGGGGTATCTCAGCCCCAGCATTTT
J gene: TRBJ2-7; D gene: TRBD2; clone size: .; V gene: TRBV6-1; CDR3 protein: CASRVAGVHEQYF; CDR3 DNA: TGTGCCAGCAGAGTGGCGGGAGTCCACGAGCAGTACTTC
J gene: TRBJ1-5; D gene: .; clone size: few; V gene: TRBV7-8; CDR3 protein: CASSLDSGPRRSRHF; CDR3 DNA: TGTGCCAGCAGCCTCGACTCTGGGCCTCGTCGATCTAGGCATTTT
J gene: TRBJ2-1; D gene: .; clone size: .; V gene: TRBV12-3/TRBV12-4; CDR3 protein: CASSVGGPYNEQFF; CDR3 DNA: TGTGCCAGCAGCGTGGGGGGGCCCTACAATGAGCAGTTCTTC
J gene: TRBJ2-4; D gene: TRBD2; clone size: few; V gene: TRBV27; CDR3 protein: CASSLAGRGVQYF; CDR3 DNA: TGTGCCAGCAGTTTAGCCGGGAGGGGGGTTCAGTACTTC
J gene: TRBJ2-3; D gene: .; clone size: .; V gene: TRBV20-1; CDR3 protein: CSARLGRVFPDTQYF; CDR3 DNA: TGCAGTGCTAGACTGGGCAGGGTTTTCCCAGATACGCAGTATTTT
J gene: TRBJ2-4; D gene: .; clone size: .; V gene: TRBV3-1; CDR3 protein: CASSPGENIQYF; CDR3 DNA: TGTGCCAGTTCCCCGGGAGAAAACATTCAGTACTTC
J gene: TRBJ2-2; D gene: TRBD2; clone size: .; V gene: TRBV7-2; CDR3 protein: CASSLRREIGELFF; CDR3 DNA: TGTGCCAGCAGCTTACGGCGGGAGATCGGGGAGCTGTTTTTT
J gene: TRBJ2-7; D gene: .; clone size: few; V gene: TRBV20-1; CDR3 protein: CSALPGSDVDEQYF; CDR3 DNA: TGCAGTGCTCTACCGGGCTCCGATGTGGACGAGCAGTACTTC
J gene: TRBJ1-1; D gene: .; clone size: few; V gene: TRBV5-5; CDR3 protein: CASSFSRGEAFF; CDR3 DNA: TGTGCCAGCAGCTTCAGTAGGGGGGAAGCTTTCTTT
J gene: TRBJ1-2; D gene: .; clone size: .; V gene: TRBV6-2/TRBV6-3; CDR3 protein: CASSYYGDGYTF; CDR3 DNA: TGTGCCAGCAGTTACTACGGGGACGGCTACACCTTC
J gene: TRBJ2-4; D gene: TRBD2; clone size: .; V gene: TRBV12-3/TRBV12-4; CDR3 protein: CASRVAGGSQYF; CDR3 DNA: TGTGCCAGCAGAGTAGCGGGGGGCTCTCAGTACTTC
J gene: TRBJ2-6; D gene: .; clone size: few; V gene: TRBV14; CDR3 protein: CASSPLTVLSSGANVLTF; CDR3 DNA: TGTGCCAGCAGCCCCCTCACAGTTCTGAGCTCTGGGGCCAACGTCCTGACTTTC
J gene: TRBJ1-2; D gene: .; clone size: .; V gene: TRBV20-1; CDR3 protein: CSARDGLLGYTF; CDR3 DNA: TGCAGTGCCAGGGACGGCTTGTTGGGCTACACCTTC
J gene: TRBJ1-2; D gene: TRBD1; clone size: .; V gene: TRBV5-1; CDR3 protein: CASSLSGTANYGYTF; CDR3 DNA: TGCGCCAGCAGCTTGAGCGGGACAGCTAACTATGGCTACACCTTC
J gene: TRBJ2-3; D gene: TRBD1; clone size: .; V gene: TRBV12-3/TRBV12-4; CDR3 protein: CASRQRQGVTDTQYF; CDR3 DNA: TGTGCCAGCAGACAACGACAGGGGGTCACAGATACGCAGTATTTT
J gene: TRBJ1-1; D gene: .; clone size: .; V gene: TRBV20-1; CDR3 protein: CSASSAEQSNTEAFF; CDR3 DNA: TGCAGTGCTAGTTCGGCAGAACAATCGAACACTGAAGCTTTCTTT
J gene: TRBJ1-1; D gene: .; clone size: few; V gene: TRBV6-2/TRBV6-3; CDR3 protein: CASTESDRNTEAFF; CDR3 DNA: TGTGCCAGCACCGAATCGGACAGGAACACTGAAGCTTTCTTT
J gene: TRBJ1-1; D gene: .; clone size: few; V gene: TRBV9; CDR3 protein: CASSGRDYDTEAFF; CDR3 DNA: TGTGCCAGCAGCGGCCGGGATTACGACACTGAAGCTTTCTTT
J gene: TRBJ2-5; D gene: .; clone size: few; V gene: TRBV6-2/TRBV6-3; CDR3 protein: CASSYSKSAGPETQYF; CDR3 DNA: TGTGCCAGCAGTTACTCGAAATCGGCGGGTCCCGAGACCCAGTACTTC
J gene: TRBJ1-1; D gene: .; clone size: many; V gene: TRBV12-3/TRBV12-4; CDR3 protein: CASSLDSNTEAFF; CDR3 DNA: TGTGCCAGCAGCTTAGACAGTAACACTGAAGCTTTCTTT
J gene: TRBJ2-5; D gene: TRBD2; clone size: .; V gene: TRBV10-3; CDR3 protein: CAIGASGSGTETQYF; CDR3 DNA: TGTGCCATCGGGGCTAGCGGGAGCGGCACGGAGACCCAGTACTTC
J gene: TRBJ2-1; D gene: .; clone size: many; V gene: TRBV7-9; CDR3 protein: CASRPAGNEQFF; CDR3 DNA: TGTGCCAGCAGACCGGCGGGGAATGAGCAGTTCTTC
J gene: TRBJ2-7; D gene: TRBD2; clone size: .; V gene: TRBV23-1; CDR3 protein: CASSHPHLRRGGFSIYEQYF; CDR3 DNA: TGCGCCAGCAGTCACCCGCATTTGAGGCGGGGGGGATTCAGTATCTACGAGCAGTACTTC
J gene: TRBJ2-1; D gene: TRBD2; clone size: .; V gene: TRBV11-2; CDR3 protein: CASSLMAGGTGYNEQFF; CDR3 DNA: TGTGCCAGCAGCTTAATGGCGGGGGGCACAGGCTACAATGAGCAGTTCTTC
J gene: TRBJ2-2; D gene: .; clone size: few; V gene: TRBV7-9; CDR3 protein: CASSLEPYGELFF; CDR3 DNA: TGTGCCAGCAGCTTAGAACCCTACGGGGAGCTGTTTTTT
J gene: TRBJ2-3; D gene: .; clone size: few; V gene: TRBV27; CDR3 protein: CASSDGFPGQSTDTQYF; CDR3 DNA: TGTGCCAGCAGTGACGGCTTCCCCGGACAGAGCACAGATACGCAGTATTTT